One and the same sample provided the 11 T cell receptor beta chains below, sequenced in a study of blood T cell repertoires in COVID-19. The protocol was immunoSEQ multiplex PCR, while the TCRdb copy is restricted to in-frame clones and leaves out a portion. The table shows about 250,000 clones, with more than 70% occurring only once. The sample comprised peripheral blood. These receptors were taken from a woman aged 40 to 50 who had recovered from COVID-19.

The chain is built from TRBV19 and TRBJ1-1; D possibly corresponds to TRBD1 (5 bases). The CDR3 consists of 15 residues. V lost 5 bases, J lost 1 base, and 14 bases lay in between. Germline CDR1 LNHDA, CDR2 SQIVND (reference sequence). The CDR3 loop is CASSSQGTTNTEAFF. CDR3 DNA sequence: TGTGCCAGTAGTTCCCAGGGTACCACGAACACTGAAGCTTTCTTT.

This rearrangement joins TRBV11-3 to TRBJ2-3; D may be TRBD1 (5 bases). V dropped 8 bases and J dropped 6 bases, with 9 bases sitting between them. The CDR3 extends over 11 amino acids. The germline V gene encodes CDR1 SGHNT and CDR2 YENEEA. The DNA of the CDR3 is TGTGCCAGCTCAGGGTCGGATACGCAGTATTTT. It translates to CASSGSDTQYF.

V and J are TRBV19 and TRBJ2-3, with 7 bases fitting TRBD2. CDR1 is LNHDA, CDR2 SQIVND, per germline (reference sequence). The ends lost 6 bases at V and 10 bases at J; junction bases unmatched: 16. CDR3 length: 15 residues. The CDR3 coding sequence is TGTGCCAGTAGCCCCCAAGGGACTACCCTCGGTCCGCAGTATTTT. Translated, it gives CASSPQGTTLGPQYF.

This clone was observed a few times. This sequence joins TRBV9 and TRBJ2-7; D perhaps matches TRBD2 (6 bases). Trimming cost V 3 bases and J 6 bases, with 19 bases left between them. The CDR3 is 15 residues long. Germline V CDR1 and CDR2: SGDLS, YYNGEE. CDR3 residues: CASSARDSSEGEQYF. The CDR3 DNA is TGTGCCAGCAGCGCCCGGGACTCCTCAGAAGGCGAGCAGTACTTC.

The CDR3 DNA follows: TGTGCCAGCAGTTACTCGGACAGCGCGAACTATGGCTACACCTTC. Protein: CASSYSDSANYGYTF. The chain employs TRBV6-5 and TRBJ1-2; TRBD1 might be the D (6 bases). V was clipped by 0 bases and J by 2 bases, with 10 bases between them. Germline values: CDR1 MNHEY, CDR2 SVGAGI. The CDR3 covers 15 residues.

This CDR3 is CAWRAQGAGEKLFF. CDR3 in DNA: TGTGCCTGGAGGGCACAGGGGGCGGGGGAAAAACTGTTTTTT. The chain joins TRBV30 to TRBJ1-4; 9 bases map to TRBD1. The CDR3 totals 14 residues. V shed 3 bases and J 8 bases; nucleotides not matched to a gene: 7. CDR1 is GTSNPN, CDR2 SVGIG, per germline (reference sequence). Together with reference TRBV30 and TRBJ1-4, the CDR3 gives the full variable domain: SQTIHQWPATLVQPVGSPLSLECTVEGTSNPNLYWYRQAAGRGLQLLFYSVGIGQISSEVPQNLSASRPQDRQFILSSKKLLLSDSGFYLCAWRAQGAGEKLFFGSGTQLSVL.

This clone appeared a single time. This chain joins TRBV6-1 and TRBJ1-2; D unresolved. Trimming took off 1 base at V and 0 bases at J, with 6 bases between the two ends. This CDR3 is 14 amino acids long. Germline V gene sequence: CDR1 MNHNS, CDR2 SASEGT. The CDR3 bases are TGTGCCAGCAGTGAAGGGCCAGCTAACTATGGCTACACCTTC. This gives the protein CASSEGPANYGYTF.

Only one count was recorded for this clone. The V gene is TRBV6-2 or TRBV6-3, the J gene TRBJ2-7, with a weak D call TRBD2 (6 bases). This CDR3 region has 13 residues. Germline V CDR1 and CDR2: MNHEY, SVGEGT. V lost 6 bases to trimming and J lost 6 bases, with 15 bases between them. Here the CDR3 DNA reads TGTGCCAGCAGCCCGTGGAGGGGCGGCGAGCAGTACTTC. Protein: CASSPWRGGEQYF.

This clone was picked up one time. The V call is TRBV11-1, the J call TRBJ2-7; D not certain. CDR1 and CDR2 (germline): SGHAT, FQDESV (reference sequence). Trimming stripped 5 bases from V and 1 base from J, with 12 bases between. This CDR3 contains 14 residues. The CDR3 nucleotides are TGTGCCAGCAGCCCCTTGGGCCTGTCCTACGAGCAGTACTTC. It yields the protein CASSPLGLSYEQYF. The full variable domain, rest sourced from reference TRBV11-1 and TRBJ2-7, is EAEVAQSPRYKITEKSQAVAFWCDPISGHATLYWYRQILGQGPELLVQFQDESVVDDSQLPKDRFSAERLKGVDSTLKIQPAELGDSAMYLCASSPLGLSYEQYFGPGTRLTVT.

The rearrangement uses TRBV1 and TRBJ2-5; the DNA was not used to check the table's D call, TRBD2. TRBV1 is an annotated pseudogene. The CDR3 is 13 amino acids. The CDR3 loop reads CTSSHSGQETQYF. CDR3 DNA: TGCACCAGCAGCCATTCCGGCCAAGAGACCCAGTACTTC.

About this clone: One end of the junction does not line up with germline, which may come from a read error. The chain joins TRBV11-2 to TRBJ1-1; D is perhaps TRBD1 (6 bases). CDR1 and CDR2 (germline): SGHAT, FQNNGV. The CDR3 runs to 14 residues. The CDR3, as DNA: TGTGCCAGCAGTCTTTCGGGGGGCGGAGGCGATGGGCGCTTT. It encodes CASSLSGGGGDGRF.